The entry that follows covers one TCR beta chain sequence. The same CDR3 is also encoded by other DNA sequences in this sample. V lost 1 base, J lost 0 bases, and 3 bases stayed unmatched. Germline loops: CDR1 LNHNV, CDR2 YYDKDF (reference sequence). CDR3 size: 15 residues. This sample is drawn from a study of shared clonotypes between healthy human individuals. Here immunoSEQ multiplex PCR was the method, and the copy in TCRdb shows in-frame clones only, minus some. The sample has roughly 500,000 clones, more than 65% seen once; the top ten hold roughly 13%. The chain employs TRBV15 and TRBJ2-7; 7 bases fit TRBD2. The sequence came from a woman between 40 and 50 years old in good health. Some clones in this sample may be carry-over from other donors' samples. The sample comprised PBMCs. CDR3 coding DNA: TGTGCCACCAGCAGAGGACTAGCAGACTCCTACGAGCAGTACTTC. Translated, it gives CATSRGLADSYEQYF.